One and the same sample provided the 20 T cell receptor beta chains below, sequenced in a study of PD-1 blockade in classical Hodgkin lymphoma. All patients experienced relapse after autologous stem cell transplantation, and brentuximab vedotin exposure was variable. Profiled with immunoSEQ multiplex PCR; TCRdb holds only in-frame clones, not every one. This sample has tens of thousands of clones, with 73% found just once. The sequencing used peripheral blood mononuclear cells (PBMCs), collected before the second cycle of nivolumab. The source is a human donor with classical Hodgkin lymphoma.

The J gene is TRBJ1-1, the V gene TRBV6-6; D may be TRBD1 (6 bases). Trimming left V 5 bases short and J 1 base short, with 14 bases between. CDR1 MNHNY and CDR2 SVGAGI come from the germline V gene (reference sequence). This CDR3 is 15 amino acids long. CDR3 coding DNA: TGTGCCAGCAGTCTTTCGGGACATTCGAACACTGAAGCTTTCTTT. Protein sequence: CASSLSGHSNTEAFF.

This chain links TRBV4-1 with TRBJ2-5; D possibly corresponds to TRBD1 (5 bases). The end of the DNA fits TRBJ2-7 better, so the J call may be wrong. The V gene's germline CDR1 is MGHRA and CDR2 YSYEKL. This CDR3 has 15 residues. CDR3 sequence: CASSPGQGPTYEQYF. The CDR3 DNA follows: TGCGCCAGCAGCCCAGGCCAGGGCCCTACCTACGAGCAGTACTTC.

V is TRBV6-5 and J is TRBJ2-5, with 9 bases aligning to TRBD1. The CDR3 totals 14 residues. Losses at the gene ends were 0 bases for V and 5 bases for J; bases not matched to a gene: 1. In germline, CDR1 is MNHEY, CDR2 SVGAGI. CDR3 bases: TGTGCCAGCAGTTACTCGACAGGGGGGGAGACCCAGTACTTC. Translated: CASSYSTGGETQYF.

The chain has TRBV4-3 and TRBJ2-2, with D perhaps TRBD2 (5 bases). Germline CDR1 and CDR2: LGHNA and YSLEER. This CDR3 spans 15 amino acids. V lost 1 base and J 4 bases, leaving 10 bases between the germline ends. Here the CDR3 DNA reads TGCGCCAGCAGCCAAGCCCCGGGGTTCACCGGGGAGCTGTTTTTT. Protein product: CASSQAPGFTGELFF.

The J gene is TRBJ1-2, the V gene TRBV9, with TRBD1 matching over 12 bases. Germline CDR1 is SGDLS and CDR2 is YYNGEE. The CDR3 has 16 amino acids. After removal of 3 bases from V and 7 bases from J, the junction contained 10 bases not matched to a gene. CDR3 in DNA: TGTGCCAGCAGCGCGAGGGGGGACAGGGGGCGTGGTGGCTACACCTTC. It yields the protein CASSARGDRGRGGYTF.

This sequence joins TRBV6-5 and TRBJ2-7; 9 nucleotides align to TRBD2. Germline V gene data show CDR1 as MNHEY and CDR2 as SVGAGI. With V trimmed by 1 base and J by 9 bases, 4 bases remained unmatched. The CDR3 is 13 amino acids. The CDR3, as DNA: TGTGCCAGCAGTTACTTACTAGCGGGCGCGCAGTACTTC. Translation: CASSYLLAGAQYF.

This clone came up a few times. The V gene is TRBV19, the J gene TRBJ2-7, with 11 bases lining up with TRBD1. V lost 9 bases, J lost 1 base, and 2 bases stayed unmatched. CDR1 is LNHDA, CDR2 SQIVND, per germline (reference sequence). CDR3 size: 13 residues. CDR3 sequence (DNA): TGTGCCAGCGGGACAGGGGGTTCCTACGAGCAGTACTTC. Its translation is CASGTGGSYEQYF.

Here the CDR3 reads CATSRQGASNEKLFF. The CDR3 DNA follows: TGTGCCACCAGCAGACAGGGGGCGAGTAATGAAAAACTGTTTTTT. The rearrangement joins TRBV15 to TRBJ1-4, with 8 bases matching TRBD1. This CDR3 contains 15 residues. Germline V gives CDR1 LNHNV, CDR2 YYDKDF (reference sequence). V was clipped by 2 bases and J by 4 bases; unmatched bases: 3.

This clone was observed a few times. The rearrangement uses TRBV30 and TRBJ2-3, with D possibly TRBD1 on 7 matching bases. The V end was cut by 1 base, the J end by 2 bases, with 10 bases between. The CDR3 contains 14 residues. Germline-derived CDR1 and CDR2 are GTSNPN and SVGIG (reference sequence). The CDR3 loop is CAWSGQGLTDTQYF. CDR3 nucleotides: TGTGCCTGGAGTGGACAGGGACTCACAGATACGCAGTATTTT.

The V gene is TRBV4-3, the J gene TRBJ2-7; maybe TRBD2 (5 bases). Germline V gene data show CDR1 as LGHNA and CDR2 as YSLEER. There are 14 residues in the CDR3. Deletions cut 3 bases from V and 4 bases from J, with 13 bases between. The CDR3 region has the DNA TGCGCCAGCAGCCAGAGGGTAGGGCCTTACGAGCAGTACTTC. It is translated as CASSQRVGPYEQYF.

The chain recombines TRBV6-5 with TRBJ2-1; unclear D gene. CDR1 and CDR2 (germline): MNHEY, SVGAGI. The CDR3 extends over 15 amino acids. The V end lost 0 bases, the J end lost 0 bases, and 6 bases lay between the germline ends. The chain's CDR3 is CASSYSPPSYNEQFF. CDR3 sequence (DNA): TGTGCCAGCAGTTACTCCCCGCCCTCCTACAATGAGCAGTTCTTC.

This clone has a handful of counts. The CDR3 nucleotides are TGTGCCAGCAGTGATAAGGGGCATCAGCCCCAGCATTTT. Its translation: CASSDKGHQPQHF. This chain joins TRBV6-1 and TRBJ1-5; a weak D match, TRBD1 (5 bases). The CDR3 contains 13 residues. Trimming left V 3 bases short and J 5 bases short, with 8 bases between. Germline V gene lookup returns CDR1 MNHNS and CDR2 SASEGT.

The chain links TRBV6-5 to TRBJ2-3, with 10 bases matching TRBD2. The CDR3 contains 15 residues. V trimming: 7 bases; J trimming: 1 base; junction bases outside the gene matches: 5. Germline V CDR1 and CDR2: MNHEY, SVGAGI. The CDR3 loop reads CASIALAGGTDTQYF. The CDR3 DNA sequence: TGTGCCAGCATCGCGCTAGCGGGAGGCACAGATACGCAGTATTTT.

The chain joins TRBV28 to TRBJ2-5, with 8 bases aligning to TRBD2. The germline CDR1 and CDR2 sequences are MDHEN and SYDVKM. This CDR3 is built from 14 residues. Losses at the gene ends were 3 bases for V and 7 bases for J; bases not matched to a gene: 7. CDR3 amino acids: CASSFTSGLGTQYF. The CDR3 bases are TGTGCCAGCAGTTTCACTAGCGGCCTGGGGACCCAGTACTTC.

This clone was seen a handful of times. The genes are TRBV30 and TRBJ2-1; unclear D gene. The CDR3 length is 13 residues. V shed 0 bases and J shed 5 bases, with 8 bases lying between them. The germline V gene encodes CDR1 GTSNPN and CDR2 SVGIG (reference sequence). The CDR3 protein is CAWSVESNNEQFF. In DNA, the CDR3 is TGTGCCTGGAGTGTAGAATCAAACAATGAGCAGTTCTTC.

A remark on this clone: One junction end disagrees with the germline gene, perhaps due to a read error. Distinct nucleotide sequences in the sample also encode this CDR3. The chain uses TRBV7-2 and TRBJ1-5, with a tentative D call TRBD1 (6 bases). CDR1 SGHTA and CDR2 FQGNSA come from the germline V gene. The CDR3 contains 14 residues. CDR3 bases: TGCGCCAGCACCCCCAGGGGCGGGAACCAGCCCCAGCATTTT. Translating gives CASTPRGGNQPQHF.

The V and J genes are TRBV7-9 and TRBJ1-2, with 12 nucleotides matching TRBD1. The length of the CDR3 is 15 residues. After removal of 4 bases from V and 3 bases from J, the junction contained 3 bases not matched to a gene. The germline V gene encodes CDR1 SEHNR and CDR2 FQNEAQ (reference sequence). The CDR3 here is CASSSGQGADYGYTF. Written as DNA, the CDR3 is TGTGCCAGCAGCTCGGGACAGGGGGCCGACTATGGCTACACCTTC. Full variable domain (outside the CDR3, taken from reference TRBV7-9 and TRBJ1-2): DTGVSQNPRHKITKRGQNVTFRCDPISEHNRLYWYRQTLGQGPEFLTYFQNEAQLEKSRLLSDRFSAERPKGSFSTLEIQRTEQGDSAMYLCASSSGQGADYGYTFGSGTRLTVV.

This clone was observed once. The rearrangement uses TRBV7-2 and TRBJ2-4; D might be TRBD2 (5 bases). This CDR3 contains 14 residues. Germline V lookup: CDR1 SGHTA, CDR2 FQGNSA. V shed 5 bases and J shed 8 bases, with 16 bases lying between them. The CDR3 loop is CASSLQGFGDIQYF. The DNA for the CDR3 is TGTGCCAGCAGCCTCCAAGGGTTCGGGGACATTCAGTACTTC.

This clone was observed a handful of times. The chain is built from TRBV28 and TRBJ2-7; perhaps D is TRBD1 or TRBD2 (5 bases each). Germline values: CDR1 MDHEN, CDR2 SYDVKM. Deletions cut 3 bases from V and 5 bases from J, with 14 bases between. The CDR3 length is 14 residues. CDR3 in amino acids: CASSFVVGANEQYF. In DNA form, the CDR3 reads TGTGCCAGCAGTTTTGTGGTCGGGGCGAACGAGCAGTACTTC.

The chain employs TRBV7-9 and TRBJ1-1; 9 nucleotides line up with TRBD1. The germline V gene has CDR1 SEHNR and CDR2 FQNEAQ (reference sequence). V was clipped by 3 bases and J by 5 bases; unmatched bases: 7. The CDR3 loop spans 15 amino acids. The CDR3 region is CASSLSRTGETEAFF. CDR3 coding DNA: TGTGCCAGCAGCTTGAGCCGGACAGGGGAAACTGAAGCTTTCTTT.